A single sample gave rise to the 15 T cell receptor beta chains below, sequenced in a study of blood T cell repertoires in COVID-19. The data were produced by immunoSEQ multiplex PCR, yet TCRdb's version contains in-frame clones alone and is incomplete. The repertoire holds about 130,000 clones, about 87% seen once, with around 3.6% in the top ten. Sequencing input: peripheral blood. These receptor sequences come from a woman in her sixties or seventies with acute or convalescent COVID-19.

V is TRBV19 and J is TRBJ1-5; no clear D gene. The CDR3 covers 13 residues. V lost 4 bases and J lost 4, with 8 bases in between. CDR1 is LNHDA, CDR2 SQIVND, per germline (reference sequence). Here the CDR3 reads CASSKSVNQPQHF. The CDR3 bases are TGTGCCAGTAGTAAAAGCGTGAATCAGCCCCAGCATTTT.

The CDR3 protein is CASSPSPRGSGNTIYF. As DNA, the CDR3 is TGTGCCAGCTCACCAAGCCCCAGGGGATCTGGAAACACCATATATTTT. V usage is TRBV18 and J usage is TRBJ1-3; D possibly corresponds to TRBD1 (6 bases). V lost 2 bases and J 1 base, leaving 12 bases between the germline ends. This CDR3 spans 16 amino acids. CDR1 KGHSH and CDR2 LQKENI come from the germline V gene.

CDR3 sequence (DNA): TGTGCCAGCAGGAGCGGGTCCAACGAGCAGTACTTC. Translation: CASRSGSNEQYF. The chain joins TRBV7-3 to TRBJ2-7; possible D gene TRBD2, 6 bases. V was cut by 6 bases and J by 5 bases, with 11 bases left in between. Germline V gene lookup returns CDR1 SGHTA and CDR2 FQGTGA. This CDR3 is built from 12 residues.

This clone has a single count. The V and J genes are TRBV28 and TRBJ1-1; D perhaps matches TRBD1 (6 bases). The CDR3 totals 13 residues. Germline CDR1 reads MDHEN; CDR2 reads SYDVKM. With 7 bases removed from V and 7 bases from J, the gap between germline ends came to 16 bases. The DNA for the CDR3 is TGTGCCAGCAAGGGTGTAGGGGGTATTGAAGCTTTCTTT. Translation gives CASKGVGGIEAFF.

CDR3 sequence reads: CASSLGGQALNSPLHF. The CDR3 DNA reads TGTGCCAGCAGCTTAGGGGGACAGGCTCTTAATTCACCCCTCCACTTT. The rearrangement links TRBV7-6 to TRBJ1-6; 8 nucleotides line up with TRBD1. V shed 1 base, J shed 6 bases, and the junction held 5 bases outside the gene matches. Germline values: CDR1 SGHVS, CDR2 FNYEAQ. The CDR3 has 16 residues.

The chain recombines TRBV11-2 with TRBJ2-7; no clear D gene. V lost 2 bases and J lost 3, with 8 bases in between. The CDR3 totals 13 residues. Germline values: CDR1 SGHAT, CDR2 FQNNGV. The DNA of the CDR3 is TGTGCCAGCAGCTTAATACGCAGCTACGAGCAGTACTTC. It translates to CASSLIRSYEQYF. The full variable domain, its missing parts supplied by reference TRBV11-2 and TRBJ2-7, is EAGVAQSPRYKIIEKRQSVAFWCNPISGHATLYWYQQILGQGPKLLIQFQNNGVVDDSQLPKDRFSAERLKGVDSTLKIQPAKLEDSAVYLCASSLIRSYEQYFGPGTRLTVT.

The rearrangement joins TRBV7-9 to TRBJ2-1, with TRBD2 matching 10 bases. The CDR3 covers 14 residues. Germline loops: CDR1 SEHNR, CDR2 FQNEAQ (reference sequence). V gave up 5 bases and J gave up 6 bases; unmatched junction bases: 4. CDR3 sequence reads: CASSGGLASNEQFF. CDR3 sequence (DNA): TGTGCCAGCAGCGGGGGACTAGCGTCCAATGAGCAGTTCTTC.

This sequence joins TRBV19 and TRBJ2-3, with 12 bases lining up with TRBD2. Germline CDR1 LNHDA, CDR2 SQIVND (reference sequence). Trimming cost V 7 bases and J 5 bases; bases outside gene matches: 4. The length of the CDR3 is 14 residues. Here the CDR3 DNA reads TGTGCCAGTAAGGCTAGCGGGAGGGGAGATACGCAGTATTTT. Residues: CASKASGRGDTQYF.

A remark on this clone: The sample carries other DNA sequences with the same CDR3. This chain links TRBV5-4 with TRBJ1-3, with 7 positions matching TRBD1. Trimming at V came to 2 bases and at J to 4 bases, leaving 0 bases not matched to a gene. In germline, CDR1 is SGHNT, CDR2 YYREEE (reference sequence). This CDR3 comprises 13 residues. CDR3 residues: CASSLQGGNTIYF. The CDR3 coding sequence is TGTGCCAGCAGCTTACAGGGGGGAAACACCATATATTTT.

V and J are TRBV11-3 and TRBJ2-5; a possible D gene is TRBD2 (6 bases). The length of the CDR3 is 14 residues. Trimming shortened V by 3 bases and J by 0 bases, and 8 bases separated the two germline ends. CDR1 and CDR2 from the germline V gene are SGHNT and YENEEA. The CDR3: CASSFLANQETQYF. DNA for the CDR3: TGTGCCAGCAGCTTTCTAGCGAACCAAGAGACCCAGTACTTC.

The chain recombines TRBV5-1 with TRBJ2-5, with a weak D call TRBD2 (6 bases). Trimming stripped 2 bases from V and 2 bases from J, with 10 bases between. Per germline, CDR1 SGHRS and CDR2 YFSETQ. The CDR3 is 14 amino acids. Here the CDR3 reads CASSFEGRQETQYF. CDR3 sequence (DNA): TGCGCCAGCAGCTTTGAAGGGAGGCAAGAGACCCAGTACTTC. Variable domain in full (rest from reference TRBV5-1 and TRBJ2-5): KAGVTQTPRYLIKTRGQQVTLSCSPISGHRSVSWYQQTPGQGLQFLFEYFSETQRNKGNFPGRFSGRQFSNSRSEMNVSTLELGDSALYLCASSFEGRQETQYFGPGTRLLVL.

This clone has more than one count but fewer than ten. The chain combines TRBV28 with TRBJ1-3, with D unresolved. The CDR3 is 16 amino acids. V lost 7 bases, J lost 0 bases, and 16 bases lay in between. From germline, CDR1 is MDHEN and CDR2 SYDVKM. The CDR3 region is CASTSAVRASGNTIYF. The DNA of the CDR3 is TGTGCCAGCACCTCCGCGGTGAGAGCCTCTGGAAACACCATATATTTT. Full variable domain (rest looked up from reference TRBV28 and TRBJ1-3): DVKVTQSSRYLVKRTGEKVFLECVQDMDHENMFWYRQDPGLGLRLIYFSYDVKMKEKGDIPEGYSVSREKKERFSLILESASTNQTSMYLCASTSAVRASGNTIYFGEGSWLTVV.

V usage is TRBV28 and J usage is TRBJ2-3, with D tentatively TRBD2 (6 bases). The CDR3 is 12 residues long. Trimming removed 7 bases at V and 2 bases at J, with 7 bases between. Germline V gene sequence: CDR1 MDHEN, CDR2 SYDVKM. CDR3 in DNA: TGTGCCAGCACGGGGGACACAGATACGCAGTATTTT. It specifies CASTGDTDTQYF.

This chain links TRBV2 with TRBJ1-5; no clear D gene. The CDR3 spans 14 residues. Between the trimmed V and J ends, which lost 3 bases and 2 bases, there was a span of 8 bases. Germline V gene data show CDR1 as SNHLY and CDR2 as FYNNEI. The CDR3 sequence: CASSESRGNQPQHF. Here the CDR3 DNA reads TGTGCCAGCAGTGAGTCTCGGGGCAATCAGCCCCAGCATTTT. Based on the CDR3 plus reference TRBV2 and TRBJ1-5, the full variable domain is EPEVTQTPSHQVTQMGQEVILRCVPISNHLYFYWYRQILGQKVEFLVSFYNNEISEKSEIFDDQFSVERPDGSNFTLKIRSTKLEDSAMYFCASSESRGNQPQHFGDGTRLSIL.

The chain is built from TRBV6-1 and TRBJ2-7; D is ambiguous. The CDR3 length is 16 residues. Trimming stripped 2 bases from V and 0 bases from J, with 14 bases between. From germline, CDR1 is MNHNS and CDR2 SASEGT. The CDR3 is CASSEYKRPSSYEQYV. The CDR3 DNA is TGTGCCAGCAGTGAATACAAGCGCCCGAGCTCCTACGAGCAGTACGTC.